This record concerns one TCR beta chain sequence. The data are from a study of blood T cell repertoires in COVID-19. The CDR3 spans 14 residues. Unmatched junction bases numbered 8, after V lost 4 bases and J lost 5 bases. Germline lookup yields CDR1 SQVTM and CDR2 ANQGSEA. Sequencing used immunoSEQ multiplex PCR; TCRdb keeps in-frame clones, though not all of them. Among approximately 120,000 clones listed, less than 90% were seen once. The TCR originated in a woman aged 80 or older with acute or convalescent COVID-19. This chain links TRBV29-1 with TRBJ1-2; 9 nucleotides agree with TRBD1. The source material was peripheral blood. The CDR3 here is CSVVLQGAGYGYTF. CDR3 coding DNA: TGCAGCGTTGTGTTACAGGGGGCGGGGTATGGCTACACCTTC.